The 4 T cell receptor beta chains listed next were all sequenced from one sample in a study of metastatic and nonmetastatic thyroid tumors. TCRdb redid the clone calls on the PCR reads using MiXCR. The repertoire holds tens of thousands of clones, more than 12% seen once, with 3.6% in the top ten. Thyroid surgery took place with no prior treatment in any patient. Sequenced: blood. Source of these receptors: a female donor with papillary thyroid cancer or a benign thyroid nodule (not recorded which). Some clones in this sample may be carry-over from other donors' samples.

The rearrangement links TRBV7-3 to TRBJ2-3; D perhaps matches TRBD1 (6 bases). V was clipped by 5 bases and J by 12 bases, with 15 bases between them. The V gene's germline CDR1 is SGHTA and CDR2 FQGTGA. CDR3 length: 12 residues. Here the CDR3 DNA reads TGTGCCAGCAGCCAGGACAGTGGGTTTCAGTATTTT. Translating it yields CASSQDSGFQYF.

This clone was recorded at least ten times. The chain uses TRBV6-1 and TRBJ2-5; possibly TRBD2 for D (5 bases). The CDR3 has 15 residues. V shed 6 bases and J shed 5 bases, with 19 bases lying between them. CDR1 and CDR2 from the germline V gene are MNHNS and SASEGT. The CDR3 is CASRPIIRGSETQYF. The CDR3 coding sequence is TGTGCCAGCAGGCCCATCATACGGGGTTCGGAGACCCAGTACTTC.

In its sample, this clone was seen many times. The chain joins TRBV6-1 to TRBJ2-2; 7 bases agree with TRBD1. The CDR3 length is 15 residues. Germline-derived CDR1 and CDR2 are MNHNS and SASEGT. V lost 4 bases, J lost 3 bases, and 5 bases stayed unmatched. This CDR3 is CASSVGGDDTGELFF. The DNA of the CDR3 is TGTGCCAGCAGTGTAGGGGGCGACGACACCGGGGAGCTGTTTTTT.

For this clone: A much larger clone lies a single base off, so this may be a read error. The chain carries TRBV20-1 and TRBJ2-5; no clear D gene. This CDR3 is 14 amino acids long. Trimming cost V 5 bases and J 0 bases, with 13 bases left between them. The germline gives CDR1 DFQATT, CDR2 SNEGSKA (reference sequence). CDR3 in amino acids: CSAPPTHDQETQYF. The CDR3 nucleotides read TGCAGTGCTCCCCCGACACACGACCAAGAGACCCAGTACTTC.